This T cell receptor beta chain was sequenced during a study of blood T cells in healthy people across ages. Per the germline V gene, CDR1 is MNHEY and CDR2 is SVGAGI. V was clipped by 3 bases and J by 6 bases; unmatched bases: 8. The length of the CDR3 is 16 residues. Each sample provided at least 5.5 micrograms of extracted total RNA. Of note for this clonotype: The antigen remains undetermined.

A second PCR of 7 to 11 cycles used a sample-barcoded 5' primer and a J-beta primer mix. MiXCR was run by TCRdb on the 5' RACE reads, yielding one entry per CDR3 protein. The repertoire holds about 1.7 million distinct CDR3 sequences, 28% seen once, with 7.7% in the top ten. Study results and caveats: Total diversity from one million sequenced T cells was likely underestimated.

This rearrangement joins TRBV6-5 to TRBJ1-6, with 7 bases matching TRBD1. Sequenced: blood. The origin of this receptor is a woman aged 30 to 39 in good health. The CDR3 sequence: CASSYATGKSNSPLHF. The CDR3 DNA reads as TGTGCCAGCAGTTATGCGACAGGGAAGAGTAATTCACCCCTCCACTTT.